This T cell receptor beta chain was profiled in a study of T cells after yellow fever vaccination. The study's findings and limits: Peaking on day 5 versus 15, the secondary response was faster but weaker.

Of note for this clonotype: Its target is unknown.

Germline assignment: CDR1 MNHEY and CDR2 SVGAGI. The CDR3 is 14 amino acids. V dropped 7 bases and J dropped 3; count of bases not matched to a gene: 5. 5'RACE template switching produced TCR cDNA carrying a universal primer site and UMIs. Using its own MiXCR run on the 5' RACE reads, TCRdb lists one record per CDR3 protein. This sample carries fewer than 350,000 distinct CDR3 sequences, around 3.9% of them seen once, and the ten largest clones take 20% to 25%. The chain joins TRBV6-5 to TRBJ2-5; 10 bases align to TRBD1. This TCR was sampled from a young man who received the YFV17D yellow fever vaccine. The sequences come from PBMCs, collected on the day of the yellow fever booster vaccination. The DNA of the CDR3 is TGTGCCAGCAAGACGACAGGGGGCAAAGAGACCCAGTACTTC. This gives the protein CASKTTGGKETQYF.